This entry describes one T cell receptor beta chain. It was during active infection that Seattle patients were enrolled and then longitudinally followed. Original methodology: Reference gene primer amplification yielded estimated nucleated cell counts. The assay was immunoSEQ multiplex PCR, and TCRdb's table has in-frame clones only and misses some. The V and J calls and clone size are taken from that table; D and trimming were inferred from the DNA. The data hold 47,000 or so clones, with about 86% observed a single time. This specimen belongs to a study of blood T cell repertoires in COVID-19. Background on the study: Acute and convalescent COVID-19 specimens originated in the United States, Italy and Spain.

This receptor was identified in an elderly woman with COVID-19, enrolled during active disease. Sequencing used peripheral blood.

CDR3 amino acids: CASRRDTNSNQPQHF. CDR3 nucleotide sequence: TGTGCCAGCAGACGGGACACGAATAGCAATCAGCCCCAGCATTTT. This chain joins TRBV6-5 and TRBJ1-5, with D possibly TRBD1 on 6 matching bases. CDR1 and CDR2 from the germline V gene are MNHEY and SVGAGI. V was pared by 6 bases and J by 0 bases, with 12 bases between. The CDR3 runs to 15 residues.